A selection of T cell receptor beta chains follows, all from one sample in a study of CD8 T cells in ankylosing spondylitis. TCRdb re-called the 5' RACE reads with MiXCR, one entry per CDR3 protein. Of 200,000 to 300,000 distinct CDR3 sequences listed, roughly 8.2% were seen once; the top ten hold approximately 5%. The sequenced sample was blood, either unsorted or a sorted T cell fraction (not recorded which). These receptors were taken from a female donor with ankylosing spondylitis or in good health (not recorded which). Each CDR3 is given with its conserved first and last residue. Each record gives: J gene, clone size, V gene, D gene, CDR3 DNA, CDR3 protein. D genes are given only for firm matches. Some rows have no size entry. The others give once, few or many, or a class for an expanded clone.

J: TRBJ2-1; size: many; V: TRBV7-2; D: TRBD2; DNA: TGTGCCAGCAGCTTAACCCTAGCGGGAGGTGGTGTGCAGTTCTTC; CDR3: CASSLTLAGGGVQFF
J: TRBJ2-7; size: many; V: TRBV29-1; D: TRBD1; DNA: TGCAGCGTTGAAGTAGGGACAGCTTACGAGCAGTACTTC; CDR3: CSVEVGTAYEQYF
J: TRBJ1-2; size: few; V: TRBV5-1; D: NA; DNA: TGCGCCAGCAGCCCGCCGGTGGGGCTCCATGGCTACACCTTC; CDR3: CASSPPVGLHGYTF
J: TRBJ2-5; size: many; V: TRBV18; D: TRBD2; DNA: TGTGCCAGCACGACTAGCGGGAGTGAGGAGACCCAGTACTTC; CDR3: CASTTSGSEETQYF
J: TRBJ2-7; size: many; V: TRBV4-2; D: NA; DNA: TGTGCCAGCAGCCAAGATGTGGCCACTGGAGTCTACGAGCAGTACTTC; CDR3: CASSQDVATGVYEQYF
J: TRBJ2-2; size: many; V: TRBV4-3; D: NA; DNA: TGCGCCAGCAGCCAATTGAGGGGCGCCGGGGAGCTGTTTTTT; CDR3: CASSQLRGAGELFF
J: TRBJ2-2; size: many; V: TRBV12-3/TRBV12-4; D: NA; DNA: TGTGCCAGCAGTTTAGAAGGAGGAGGCGGGGAGCTGTTTTTT; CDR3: CASSLEGGGGELFF
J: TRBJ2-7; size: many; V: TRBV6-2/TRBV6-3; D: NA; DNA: TGTGCCAGCAGTCCTTTCTCCTACGAGCAGTACTTC; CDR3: CASSPFSYEQYF
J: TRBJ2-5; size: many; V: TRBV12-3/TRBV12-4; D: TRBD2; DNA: TGTGCCAGCAGTCGGGGACTAGAGGAGACCCAGTACTTC; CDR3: CASSRGLEETQYF
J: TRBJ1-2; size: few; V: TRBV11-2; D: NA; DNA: TGTGCCATCGGACGGATCTATGGCTACACCTTC; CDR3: CAIGRIYGYTF
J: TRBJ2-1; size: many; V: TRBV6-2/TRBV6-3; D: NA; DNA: TGTGCCACGTCAAGCAATGAGCAGTTCTTC; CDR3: CATSSNEQFF
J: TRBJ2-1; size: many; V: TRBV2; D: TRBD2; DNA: TGTGCCAGAGGGACTAGCAGGAATGAGCAGTTCTTC; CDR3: CARGTSRNEQFF
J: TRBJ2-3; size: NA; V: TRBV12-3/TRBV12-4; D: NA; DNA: TGTGCCAGCAACGAGGGAGGAAGGGCAGATACGCAGTATTTT; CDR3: CASNEGGRADTQYF
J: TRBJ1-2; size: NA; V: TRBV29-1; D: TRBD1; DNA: TGCAGCGGCCGGGACAGTAACTATGGCTACACCTTC; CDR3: CSGRDSNYGYTF
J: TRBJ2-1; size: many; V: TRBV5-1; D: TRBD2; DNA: TGCGCCGTAGGGCGGGAGGGGGCCTCCTACAATGAGCAGTTCTTC; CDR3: CAVGREGASYNEQFF
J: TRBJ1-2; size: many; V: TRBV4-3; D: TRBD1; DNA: TGCGCCAGCAGCACCCGACAGGGGACCCACTATGGCTACACCTTC; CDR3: CASSTRQGTHYGYTF
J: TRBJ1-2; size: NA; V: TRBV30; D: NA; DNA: TGTGCCTGGAGTAATGACAACTATGGCTACACCTTC; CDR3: CAWSNDNYGYTF
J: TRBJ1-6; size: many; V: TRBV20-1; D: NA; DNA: TGCAGTGTTCAACTTTGGGGGGATTCACCCCTCCACTTT; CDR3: CSVQLWGDSPLHF
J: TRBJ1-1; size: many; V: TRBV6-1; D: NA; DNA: TGTGCCAGCACGCTCTTGGCCGTGAACACTGAAGCTTTCTTT; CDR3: CASTLLAVNTEAFF
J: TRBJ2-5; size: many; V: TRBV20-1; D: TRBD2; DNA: TGCAGTGCTTCCCGACTAGCGGGACAAGAGACCCAGTACTTC; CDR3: CSASRLAGQETQYF
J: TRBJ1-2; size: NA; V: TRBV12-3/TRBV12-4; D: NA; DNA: TGTGCCAGCAGTCTCCAACAGGGTTATGACTATGGCTACACCTTC; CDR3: CASSLQQGYDYGYTF
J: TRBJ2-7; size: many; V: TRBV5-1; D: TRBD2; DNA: TGCGCCAGCGCAAGGGGACTACTTGCCGGCGAGCAGTACTTC; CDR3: CASARGLLAGEQYF
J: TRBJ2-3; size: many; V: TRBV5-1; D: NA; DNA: TGCGCCAGCAGCTTCCGGGGGCACCCCACAGATACGCAGTATTTT; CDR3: CASSFRGHPTDTQYF
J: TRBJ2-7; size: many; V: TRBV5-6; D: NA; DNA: TGTGCCAGCAGCCGCCCGGGGAGTAGCTTCCAGAAGCAGTACTTC; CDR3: CASSRPGSSFQKQYF
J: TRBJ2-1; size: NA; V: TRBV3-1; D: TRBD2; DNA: TGTGCCAGCAGCCAAGATACGGTTTGGGGGGGCTACAATGAGCAGTTCTTC; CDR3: CASSQDTVWGGYNEQFF